This record covers a single T cell receptor (beta chain). Researchers prepared the TCRbeta library using unique molecular identifiers, the study reports. Via MiXCR, TCRdb re-called the PCR reads, giving one row per CDR3 protein. The sample includes about 410,000 distinct CDR3 sequences, 20% of them seen just once. The CDR3 spans 16 residues. The germline CDR1 and CDR2 sequences are MGHRA and YSYEKL. V was shortened by 4 bases and J by 6 bases, with 19 bases between the two germline ends. These data are taken from a study of T-cell reconstitution after alpha-beta-depleted transplantation in children. The TCR sequence derives from a human donor who donated a stem cell graft to a child with acute myeloid leukemia. The specimen was PBMCs from the stem cell graft donor, collected from the stem cell graft. The V call is TRBV4-1, the J call TRBJ2-1, with D possibly being TRBD2 (6 bases). The CDR3 loop reads CASSRPGHMEGNEQFF. In DNA, the CDR3 is TGCGCCAGCAGCCGGCCCGGACACATGGAGGGCAATGAGCAGTTCTTC.